Each of the 9 T cell receptor beta chains below was sequenced from the same sample in a study of shared clonotypes between healthy human individuals. Assay: immunoSEQ multiplex PCR; the TCRdb copy retains only in-frame clones and omits some. The table records about 490,000 clones, more than 65% of them present only once. Sequencing was carried out using PBMCs. Receptors originate from a middle-aged woman in good health. Some clones in this sample may be carry-over from other donors' samples.

The V and J genes are TRBV29-1 and TRBJ2-1; D is perhaps TRBD1 (5 bases). Germline CDR1 SQVTM, CDR2 ANQGSEA. This CDR3 spans 14 amino acids. Deletions cut 3 bases from V and 0 bases from J, with 9 bases between. CDR3 residues: CSVESGNSYNEQFF. The CDR3 nucleotides read TGCAGCGTTGAGTCAGGGAACTCCTACAATGAGCAGTTCTTC.

The rearrangement uses TRBV28 and TRBJ2-3, with 10 bases that match TRBD1. The germline V gene has CDR1 MDHEN and CDR2 SYDVKM. V lost 6 bases, J lost 4 bases, and 7 bases stayed unmatched. The CDR3 runs 15 residues. This CDR3 reads CASRGTGVRPDTQYF. CDR3 nucleotides: TGTGCCAGCAGGGGGACAGGGGTTCGCCCAGATACGCAGTATTTT.

To note about this clone: This likely stems from a read error, as it lies one base from a far larger clone. Other DNA sequences within the sample encode an identical CDR3. The chain uses TRBV11-3 and TRBJ2-3; the D is unclear. Germline V gene sequence: CDR1 SGHNT, CDR2 YENEEA. The CDR3 contains 13 residues. For the CDR3, the DNA is TGTGCCAGCAGCCCCGCCTTAACAGATACGCAGTACTTT. Amino acid sequence: CASSPALTDTQYF.

The rearrangement joins TRBV27 to TRBJ1-5; 10 bases map to TRBD1. Trimming took 7 bases from V and 0 from J; bases not matched to a gene: 6. The CDR3 has 16 residues. Germline lookup yields CDR1 MNHEY and CDR2 SMNVEV (reference sequence). The DNA for the CDR3 is TGTGCCAGCACCCTGACAGGGGGCTATAGCAATCAGCCCCAGCATTTT. This gives the protein CASTLTGGYSNQPQHF.

This clone was seen more than once but under ten times. The chain is built from TRBV7-8 and TRBJ1-1, with D hard to call. Per the germline V gene, CDR1 is SGHVS and CDR2 is FQNEAQ. Trimming took off 0 bases at V and 1 base at J, with 9 bases between the two ends. The CDR3 covers 15 residues. The chain's CDR3 is CASSLAARSNTEAFF. The CDR3 nucleotides are TGTGCCAGCAGCTTAGCGGCTCGATCGAACACTGAAGCTTTCTTT.

A word on this clone: A read error likely explains this, since a far larger clone differs by one base. The chain joins TRBV30 to TRBJ2-5; D unresolved. This CDR3 region has 14 residues. CDR1 and CDR2 (germline): GTSNPN, SVGIG (reference sequence). Trimming took 3 bases from V and 3 from J, leaving 14 bases between them. The CDR3 reads CAWRRLLYKETQYF. Written as DNA, the CDR3 is TGTGCCTGGAGGAGGCTCCTGTACAAAGAGACCCAGTACTTC.

The gene calls are TRBV5-6 and TRBJ1-6; 10 bases are a match to TRBD1. This CDR3 is 19 amino acids long. V was clipped by 4 bases and J by 1 base; unmatched bases: 11. CDR1 is SGHDT, CDR2 YYEEEE, per germline. The CDR3 region is CASSRQGALGGSYNSPLHF. The CDR3 coding sequence is TGTGCCAGCAGCAGACAGGGGGCCCTCGGGGGTTCCTATAATTCACCCCTCCACTTT.

Notes on this clone: This is likely an artifact of a read error, given a far larger clone one base away. Within the sample, other DNA sequences also encode this same CDR3. The chain uses TRBV5-1 and TRBJ2-1; no clear D. Germline assignment: CDR1 SGHRS and CDR2 YFSETQ. CDR3 size: 15 residues. V was trimmed by 5 bases and J by 1 base, leaving 13 bases between them. CDR3 sequence: CASSLGEVSYNEQFF. In DNA, the CDR3 is TGCGCCAGCAGTCTTGGAGAGGTTTCCTACAATGAGCAGTTCTTC.

The chain is built from TRBV7-3 and TRBJ2-7, with D perhaps TRBD1 (6 bases). In germline, CDR1 is SGHTA, CDR2 FQGTGA. The CDR3 is 13 residues long. The V end was cut by 1 base, the J end by 4 bases, with 8 bases between. CDR3 sequence: CASSLKGGYEQYF. The CDR3 DNA reads as TGTGCCAGCAGCTTAAAAGGGGGATACGAGCAGTACTTC.